One T cell receptor (beta chain) is described in this entry. Assay used: immunoSEQ multiplex PCR; TCRdb lists only in-frame clones, some missing. Of 100,000 to 150,000 clones listed, less than 95% are singletons. The sample comes from a study of OX40 agonist ivuxolimab in advanced cancers. The germline CDR1 and CDR2 sequences are SGHRS and YFSETQ. The CDR3 length is 14 residues. V was pared by 1 base and J by 2 bases, with 7 bases between. This receptor was identified in an adult with an advanced solid tumor such as melanoma, head and neck, liver or kidney cancer. The chain carries TRBV5-1 and TRBJ2-4; D remains unclear. Sample: CD4+ or CD8+ T cells sorted from blood, taken in a trial of the OX40 agonist ivuxolimab. The CDR3, as DNA: TGCGCCAGCAGCTTGCCGGAGACCAAAAACATTCAGTACTTC. As protein: CASSLPETKNIQYF. Complete variable domain (other parts from reference TRBV5-1 and TRBJ2-4): KAGVTQTPRYLIKTRGQQVTLSCSPISGHRSVSWYQQTPGQGLQFLFEYFSETQRNKGNFPGRFSGRQFSNSRSEMNVSTLELGDSALYLCASSLPETKNIQYFGAGTRLSVL.